Described below is a single TCR beta chain sequence and its context. The V and J ends lost 0 bases and 4 bases respectively, with 7 bases between them. The CDR3 covers 13 residues. CDR1 is SGDLS and CDR2 is YYNGEE in the germline V gene. The protocol was immunoSEQ multiplex PCR, while the TCRdb copy is restricted to in-frame clones and leaves out a portion. The sample has 100,000 or so clones; roughly nine tenths are singletons. These data belong to a study of siplizumab effects on memory and regulatory T cells. The chain has TRBV9 and TRBJ2-5; D gene ambiguous. This clonotype was sampled from a human donor in good health. The sample comprised CD4+ T cells sorted from blood. The chain's CDR3 is CASSVAPGETQYF. The CDR3 bases are TGTGCCAGCAGCGTAGCTCCGGGAGAGACCCAGTACTTC.